The 4 T cell receptor beta chains listed next were all sequenced from one sample in a study of T cells in tumors after PD-1 blockade. Repertoires were generated with immunoSEQ multiplex PCR, while TCRdb's copy carries only in-frame clones and drops some. The sample contains about 48,000 clones, over 70% of which appear only once. This specimen was PBMCs, taken before anti-PD-1 treatment. The receptors here all came from a human donor with basal cell carcinoma.

V is TRBV4-1 and J is TRBJ2-3, with a weak D call TRBD1 (6 bases). This CDR3 is 14 amino acids long. The V gene's germline CDR1 is MGHRA and CDR2 YSYEKL. V lost 4 bases and J lost 4, with 12 bases in between. The CDR3 region has the DNA TGCGCCAGCAGCCCAACACCAGGGGCAGATACGCAGTATTTT. This encodes CASSPTPGADTQYF.

This chain joins TRBV5-1 and TRBJ2-7; 12 bases line up with TRBD2. Germline CDR1 reads SGHRS; CDR2 reads YFSETQ. The CDR3 length is 14 residues. V lost 4 bases, J lost 7 bases, and 6 bases stayed unmatched. This chain's CDR3 is CASSKTSGGDEQYF. CDR3 DNA: TGCGCCAGCAGCAAGACTAGCGGGGGTGATGAGCAGTACTTC.

This chain uses TRBV28 with TRBJ2-3; 15 bases line up with TRBD2. The CDR3 is 18 amino acids. Germline V gene data show CDR1 as MDHEN and CDR2 as SYDVKM. With V trimmed by 0 bases and J by 2 bases, 3 bases remained unmatched. The CDR3 DNA is TGTGCCAGCAGTTTATGGGGACTAGCGGGGGGTCACACAGATACGCAGTATTTT. Translated, it gives CASSLWGLAGGHTDTQYF.

This chain links TRBV19 with TRBJ2-7; possibly TRBD2 for D (6 bases). The germline V gene encodes CDR1 LNHDA and CDR2 SQIVND (reference sequence). The CDR3 has 12 amino acids. The ends were cut back, 3 bases at V and 4 bases at J, with 7 bases in the middle. In DNA form, the CDR3 reads TGTGCCAGTAGTATGGAGGGTTACGAGCAGTACTTC. Residues: CASSMEGYEQYF. The full variable domain, its missing parts supplied by reference TRBV19 and TRBJ2-7, is DGGITQSPKYLFRKEGQNVTLSCEQNLNHDAMYWYRQDPGQGLRLIYYSQIVNDFQKGDIAEGYSVSREKKESFPLTVTSAQKNPTAFYLCASSMEGYEQYFGPGTRLTVT.